This T cell receptor beta chain was found in a study of T cell responses to AZD1222 COVID-19 vaccine. Study findings and constraints: The span of vaccine-associated CD4 TCRs extended across spike, with dominance at 160-218 and 743-854. Nearly half of spike-specific TCRs reportedly target variant regions that are unmutated in the B.1.351 and B.1.1.7 variants.

Germline loops: CDR1 SGHDT, CDR2 YYEEEE. The CDR3 is made up of 13 amino acids. Trimming removed 3 bases at V and 7 bases at J, with 13 bases between. Remarks on this clone: Antigen: not known.

Second doses were pooled across both intervals (about 4 or about 12 weeks). Assay: immunoSEQ multiplex PCR; the TCRdb copy retains only in-frame clones and omits some. The data hold 100,000 to 150,000 clones, with about 85% observed a single time. The source was peripheral blood, collected 28 days after the second AZD1222 dose. The genes are TRBV5-6 and TRBJ1-1; no clear D gene. The sequence was obtained from an adult who received the AZD1222 COVID-19 vaccine. CDR3 protein: CASSSSPGLEAFF. Written as DNA, the CDR3 is TGTGCCAGCAGCTCTTCGCCTGGGCTTGAAGCTTTCTTT.